The clone carrying this TCR beta chain was recorded a few times. Its antigen remains unidentified. TCRdb fed the 5' RACE reads into MiXCR, producing one record per CDR3 protein. The profile covers 250,000 to 350,000 distinct CDR3 sequences, with about 20% appearing a single time and under 8.5% taken by the ten largest. The entry originates in a study of CD8 T cells in ankylosing spondylitis. Study conclusions and caveats: One TCR beta motif, made up of 7 or 8 highly homologous variants, appeared characteristic of ankylosing spondylitis blood.

Germline V lookup: CDR1 MNHEY, CDR2 SMNVEV (reference sequence). This CDR3 has 15 amino acids. The V and J ends lost 5 bases and 4 bases respectively, with 12 bases between them. The sequencing sample was made of blood, either unsorted or a sorted T cell fraction (not recorded which). The gene calls are TRBV27 and TRBJ2-6, with a possible D match to TRBD1 (6 bases). The sequence was collected from a male donor with ankylosing spondylitis or in good health (not recorded which). The CDR3 sequence is CASSTTTGGANVLTF. CDR3 DNA: TGTGCCAGCAGTACCACGACAGGAGGGGCCAACGTCCTGACTTTC. Full variable domain (outside the CDR3, taken from reference TRBV27 and TRBJ2-6): EAQVTQNPRYLITVTGKKLTVTCSQNMNHEYMSWYRQDPGLGLRQIYYSMNVEVTDKGDVPEGYKVSRKEKRNFPLILESPSPNQTSLYFCASSTTTGGANVLTFGAGSRLTVL.